This T cell receptor (beta chain) originates from a study of cytomegalovirus exposure and HLA in healthy donors. The wider study: Early release data held 85 million to 95 million unique TCRs from HLA-typed donors.

Whole-study results and caveats: For most TCR beta V segments, an earlier analysis put the productive rate at about 87% or about 30% of the time. CMV serostatus was the only recorded immune exposure for donors.

In its sample, this clone was seen a few times. As yet, its antigen is unknown. J gave up 5 bases and V 2 bases, and 7 bases lay outside the gene matches. There are 15 residues in the CDR3. The germline V gene has CDR1 MNHEY and CDR2 SVGAGI. Primers: 60 Vbeta forward and 13 Jbeta reverse. Some clones are missing from TCRdb's copy, which holds only in-frame ones; the method was immunoSEQ multiplex PCR. The table records 90,000 to 100,000 clones, around 66% of them present only once. Though probably carrying unrecorded immune exposures, donors were nominally healthy at sampling. The rearrangement links TRBV6-5 to TRBJ2-5; TRBD1 agrees at 8 bases. The source is a man aged 25-45 years in good health and CMV-seronegative. Sample: PBMCs. This CDR3 reads CASSYGSGGVETQYF. The CDR3 DNA sequence: TGTGCCAGCAGTTACGGGTCAGGGGGCGTCGAGACCCAGTACTTC.